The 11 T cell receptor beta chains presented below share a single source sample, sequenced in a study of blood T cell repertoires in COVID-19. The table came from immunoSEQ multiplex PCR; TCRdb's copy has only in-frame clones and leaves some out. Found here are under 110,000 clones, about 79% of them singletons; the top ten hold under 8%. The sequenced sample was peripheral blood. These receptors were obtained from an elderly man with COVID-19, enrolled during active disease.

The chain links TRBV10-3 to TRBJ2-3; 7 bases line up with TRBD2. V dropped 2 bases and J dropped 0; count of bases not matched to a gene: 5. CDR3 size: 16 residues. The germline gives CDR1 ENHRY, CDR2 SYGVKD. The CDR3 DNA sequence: TGTGCCATCAGTGAGGAACGGGAGGCCAGCACAGATACGCAGTATTTT. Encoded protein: CAISEEREASTDTQYF.

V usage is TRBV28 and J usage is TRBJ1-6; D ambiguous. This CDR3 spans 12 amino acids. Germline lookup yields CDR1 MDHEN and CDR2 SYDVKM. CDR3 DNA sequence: TGTGCTTCGAACGCCGGGAATTCACCCCTCCACTTT. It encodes CASNAGNSPLHF.

The CDR3 bases are TGTGCCAGCAGCGAGATGACAGCATACAATGAGCAGTTCTTC. It is translated as CASSEMTAYNEQFF. The chain recombines TRBV7-2 with TRBJ2-1; tentatively, D is TRBD1 (5 bases). V gave up 5 bases and J gave up 4 bases, with 12 bases separating them. CDR1 and CDR2 from the germline V gene are SGHTA and FQGNSA. The CDR3 totals 14 residues.

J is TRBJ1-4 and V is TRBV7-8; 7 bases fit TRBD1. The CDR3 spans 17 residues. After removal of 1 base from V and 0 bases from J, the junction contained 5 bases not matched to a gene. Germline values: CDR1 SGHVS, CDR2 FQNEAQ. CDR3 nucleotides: TGTGCCAGCAGCTTAGTTAAAACAGGGGCAACTAATGAAAAACTGTTTTTT. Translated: CASSLVKTGATNEKLFF.

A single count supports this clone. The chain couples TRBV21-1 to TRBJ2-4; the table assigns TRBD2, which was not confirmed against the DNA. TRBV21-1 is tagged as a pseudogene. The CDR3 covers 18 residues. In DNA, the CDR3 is TGTGCCAGCAGCAAAGCGCCCACGGGACTAGCCGCGTTGGACATTCAGTACTTC. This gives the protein CASSKAPTGLAALDIQYF.

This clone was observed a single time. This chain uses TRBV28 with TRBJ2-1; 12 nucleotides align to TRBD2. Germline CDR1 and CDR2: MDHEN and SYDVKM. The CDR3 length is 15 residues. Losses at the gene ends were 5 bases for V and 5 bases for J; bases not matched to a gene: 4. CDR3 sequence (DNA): TGTGCCAGCAGTCCATGGACTAGCGGGAACAATGAGCAGTTCTTC. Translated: CASSPWTSGNNEQFF.

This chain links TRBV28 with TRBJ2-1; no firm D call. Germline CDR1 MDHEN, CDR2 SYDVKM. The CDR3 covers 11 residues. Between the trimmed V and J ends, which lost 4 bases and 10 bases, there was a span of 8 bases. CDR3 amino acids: CASSSGTEQFF. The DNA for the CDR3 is TGTGCCAGCAGTTCAGGTACCGAGCAGTTCTTC.

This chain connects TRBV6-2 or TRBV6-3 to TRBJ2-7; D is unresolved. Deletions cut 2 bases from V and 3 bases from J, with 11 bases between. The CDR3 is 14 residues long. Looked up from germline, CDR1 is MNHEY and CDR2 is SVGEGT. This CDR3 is CASSYPQVGYEQYF. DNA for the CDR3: TGTGCCAGCAGTTACCCCCAGGTGGGCTACGAGCAGTACTTC.

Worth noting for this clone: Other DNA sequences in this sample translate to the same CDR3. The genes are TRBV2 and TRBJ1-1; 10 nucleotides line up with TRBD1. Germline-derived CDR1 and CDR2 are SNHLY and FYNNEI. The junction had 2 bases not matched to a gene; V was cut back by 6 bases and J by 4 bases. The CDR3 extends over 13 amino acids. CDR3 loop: CASRWTGGTEAFF. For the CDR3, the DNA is TGTGCCAGCAGGTGGACAGGGGGCACTGAAGCTTTCTTT.

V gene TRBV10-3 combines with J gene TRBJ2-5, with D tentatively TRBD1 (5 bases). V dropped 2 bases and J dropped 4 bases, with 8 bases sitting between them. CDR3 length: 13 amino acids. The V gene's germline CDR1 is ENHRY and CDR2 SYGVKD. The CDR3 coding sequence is TGTGCCATCAGTGAGACCCAGGGAGAGACCCAGTACTTC. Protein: CAISETQGETQYF.

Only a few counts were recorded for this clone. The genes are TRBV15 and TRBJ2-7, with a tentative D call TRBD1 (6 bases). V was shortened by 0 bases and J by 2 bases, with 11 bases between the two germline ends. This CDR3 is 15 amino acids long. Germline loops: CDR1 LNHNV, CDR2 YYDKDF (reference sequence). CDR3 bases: TGTGCCACCAGCAGAGATCCAGGGGAGACCTACGAGCAGTACTTC. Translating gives CATSRDPGETYEQYF. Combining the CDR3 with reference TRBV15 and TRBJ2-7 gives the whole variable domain DAMVIQNPRYQVTQFGKPVTLSCSQTLNHNVMYWYQQKSSQAPKLLFHYYDKDFNNEADTPDNFQSRRPNTSFCFLDIRSPGLGDTAMYLCATSRDPGETYEQYFGPGTRLTVT.